Below are 13 T cell receptor beta chains sequenced from a single sample in a study of cytomegalovirus exposure and HLA in healthy donors. Some clones are missing from TCRdb's copy, which holds only in-frame ones; the method was immunoSEQ multiplex PCR. In the table there are 97,000 or so clones, about 88% of which are singletons. The specimen sequenced was PBMCs. These receptor sequences come from a man in his late teens or twenties in good health and CMV-seropositive.

The chain carries TRBV5-1 and TRBJ2-3, with 7 bases that match TRBD1. CDR3 length: 15 residues. The germline V gene encodes CDR1 SGHRS and CDR2 YFSETQ. Losses at the gene ends were 4 bases for V and 0 bases for J; bases not matched to a gene: 5. CDR3 nucleotide sequence: TGCGCCAGCAGCCCAGGGACAGCTAGCACAGATACGCAGTATTTT. This gives the protein CASSPGTASTDTQYF. The complete variable domain, with remaining parts taken from reference TRBV5-1 and TRBJ2-3, reads KAGVTQTPRYLIKTRGQQVTLSCSPISGHRSVSWYQQTPGQGLQFLFEYFSETQRNKGNFPGRFSGRQFSNSRSEMNVSTLELGDSALYLCASSPGTASTDTQYFGPGTRLTVL.

A note on this clone: This specimen includes other DNA sequences encoding the same CDR3. The V gene is TRBV19, the J gene TRBJ1-1, with TRBD1 identical over 8 bases. This CDR3 contains 14 residues. Trimming removed 4 bases from V and 2 bases from J; junction bases left unmatched: 3. Germline CDR1 and CDR2: LNHDA and SQIVND (reference sequence). The CDR3 DNA reads TGTGCCAGTAGTACCGGACAGGGTAACACTGAAGCTTTCTTT. Its protein is CASSTGQGNTEAFF.

This chain links TRBV29-1 with TRBJ1-1; 7 bases align to TRBD1. Per the germline V gene, CDR1 is SQVTM and CDR2 is ANQGSEA. This CDR3 comprises 13 residues. V was pared by 7 bases and J by 2 bases, with 7 bases of the junction left unmatched. The CDR3 coding sequence is TGCAGCGAGACAGGGATTTCTAACACTGAAGCTTTCTTT. Translated, it gives CSETGISNTEAFF.

This clone was observed a few times. The rearrangement joins TRBV2 to TRBJ1-2, with 12 bases matching TRBD1. The CDR3 has 12 residues. Germline-derived CDR1 and CDR2 are SNHLY and FYNNEI. The trim removed 6 bases at V and 14 bases at J, leaving 7 bases unmatched. The chain's CDR3 is CASSWDRGRDTF. CDR3 bases: TGTGCCAGCAGCTGGGACAGGGGGCGCGATACCTTC.

V is TRBV4-2 and J is TRBJ2-5, with 10 positions matching TRBD1. From germline, CDR1 is LGHNA and CDR2 YNFKEQ. The CDR3 is 15 amino acids. V gave up 2 bases and J gave up 4 bases; unmatched junction bases: 4. This CDR3 reads CASSQTDRGIETQYF. The CDR3 bases are TGTGCCAGCAGCCAAACGGACAGGGGGATAGAGACCCAGTACTTC.

This rearrangement joins TRBV5-1 to TRBJ2-7; 8 nucleotides agree with TRBD2. The junction had 7 bases not matched to a gene; V was cut back by 5 bases and J by 0 bases. Germline lookup yields CDR1 SGHRS and CDR2 YFSETQ. CDR3 length equals 15 residues. The CDR3 nucleotides read TGCGCCAGCAGGACTAGCGCCGATGGCTCCTACGAGCAGTACTTC. Translating gives CASRTSADGSYEQYF.

The genes are TRBV5-1 and TRBJ1-4; D unresolved. The V end was cut by 4 bases, the J end by 0 bases, with 10 bases between. There are 15 residues in the CDR3. Per germline, CDR1 SGHRS and CDR2 YFSETQ. Here the CDR3 reads CASSRESTTNEKLFF. The CDR3 DNA sequence: TGCGCCAGCAGCCGGGAATCGACAACTAATGAAAAACTGTTTTTT. The variable domain in full, completed from reference TRBV5-1 and TRBJ1-4, reads KAGVTQTPRYLIKTRGQQVTLSCSPISGHRSVSWYQQTPGQGLQFLFEYFSETQRNKGNFPGRFSGRQFSNSRSEMNVSTLELGDSALYLCASSRESTTNEKLFFGSGTQLSVL.

The J gene is TRBJ2-2, the V gene TRBV28; 9 nucleotides match TRBD2. Trimming cost V 2 bases and J 6 bases; bases outside gene matches: 4. Germline lookup yields CDR1 MDHEN and CDR2 SYDVKM. This CDR3 is built from 15 residues. The CDR3 DNA follows: TGTGCCAGCAGTTTAGCGGGAGGGCCGCCCGGGGAGCTGTTTTTT. Protein product: CASSLAGGPPGELFF.

This chain joins TRBV14 and TRBJ2-1; 8 bases align to TRBD2. The V segment lost 3 bases and the J segment 5 bases; nucleotides outside the gene matches: 6. CDR1 and CDR2 from the germline V gene are SGHDN and FVKESK. CDR3 length: 15 amino acids. CDR3 residues: CASSHVTSANNEQFF. The CDR3 nucleotides read TGTGCCAGCAGCCATGTGACTAGCGCAAACAATGAGCAGTTCTTC.

The chain employs TRBV19 and TRBJ2-3; 7 nucleotides align to TRBD2. V was clipped by 5 bases and J by 10 bases; unmatched bases: 9. Germline lookup yields CDR1 LNHDA and CDR2 SQIVND (reference sequence). This CDR3 has 13 residues. The CDR3 is CASSLRTRSAQYF. In DNA form, the CDR3 reads TGTGCCAGTAGTCTTAGGACTAGGTCGGCGCAGTATTTT.

In its sample, this clone was seen a few times. V gene TRBV7-9 combines with J gene TRBJ1-1, with 7 positions matching TRBD1. V gave up 6 bases and J gave up 4 bases; unmatched junction bases: 8. Germline V gene lookup returns CDR1 SEHNR and CDR2 FQNEAQ (reference sequence). This CDR3 has 14 residues. The DNA for the CDR3 is TGTGCCAGCAGACCGACAGGGCTGGGCACTGAAGCTTTCTTT. Residues: CASRPTGLGTEAFF.

V is TRBV18 and J is TRBJ1-1; TRBD1 aligns across 8 bases. The CDR3 extends over 16 amino acids. Unmatched junction bases numbered 6, after V lost 2 bases and J lost 1 base. Germline-derived CDR1 and CDR2 are KGHSH and LQKENI. This chain's CDR3 is CASSPSSRGPNTEAFF. The CDR3 nucleotides are TGTGCCAGCTCACCATCTTCCAGGGGGCCGAACACTGAAGCTTTCTTT.

The chain has TRBV10-3 and TRBJ2-7, with 8 bases aligning to TRBD1. Unmatched junction bases numbered 10, after V lost 0 bases and J lost 6 bases. CDR1 and CDR2 (germline): ENHRY, SYGVKD. The CDR3 is made up of 16 amino acids. The CDR3 nucleotides are TGTGCCATCAGTGAGTCAAGGGCCAGGGGGCGCTTCGAGCAGTACTTC. Amino acids: CAISESRARGRFEQYF.